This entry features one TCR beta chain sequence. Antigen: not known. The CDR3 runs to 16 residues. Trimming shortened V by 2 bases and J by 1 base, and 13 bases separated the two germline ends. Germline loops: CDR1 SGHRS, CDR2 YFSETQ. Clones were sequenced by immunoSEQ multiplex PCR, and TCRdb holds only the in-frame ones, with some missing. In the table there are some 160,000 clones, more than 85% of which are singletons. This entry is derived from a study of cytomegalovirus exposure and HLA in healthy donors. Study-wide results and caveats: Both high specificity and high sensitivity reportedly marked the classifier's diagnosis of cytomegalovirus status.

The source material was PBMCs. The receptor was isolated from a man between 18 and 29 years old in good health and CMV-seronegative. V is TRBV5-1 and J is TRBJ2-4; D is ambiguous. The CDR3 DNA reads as TGCGCCAGCAGCTTAGGTCACCGAGGTGCCAAAAACATTCAGTACTTC. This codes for CASSLGHRGAKNIQYF. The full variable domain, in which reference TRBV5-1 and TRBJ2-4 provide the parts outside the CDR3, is KAGVTQTPRYLIKTRGQQVTLSCSPISGHRSVSWYQQTPGQGLQFLFEYFSETQRNKGNFPGRFSGRQFSNSRSEMNVSTLELGDSALYLCASSLGHRGAKNIQYFGAGTRLSVL.